This T cell receptor (beta chain) stems from a study of shared clonotypes between healthy human individuals. Findings and limits, study-wide: Naive CD4 clonotype sharing across a few donors was around 5%.

This CDR3 is 12 amino acids long. Per the germline V gene, CDR1 is MNHEY and CDR2 is SMNVEV (reference sequence). Trimming removed 5 bases from V and 15 bases from J, with 18 bases in between. In regard to this clone: Its antigen is unidentified.

Sequencing was performed with immunoSEQ multiplex PCR; in TCRdb, only in-frame clones are kept and a portion is missing. The sample holds about 2.1 million clones, approximately 92% seen once. In the naive CD8 group, cells lacked CD45RO and were positively selected for CCR7, so terminally differentiated effector memory CD45RA+ cells were left out. The clonotype was recovered from a young man in good health. Some clones in this sample may be carry-over from other donors' samples. Sequencing was carried out using naive CD8+ T cells from PBMCs. This sequence joins TRBV27 and TRBJ2-3, with D tentatively TRBD2 (5 bases). The CDR3 nucleotides are TGTGCCAGCAGTCAAGCGGTACTCCCACTTTATTTT. Its translation: CASSQAVLPLYF.